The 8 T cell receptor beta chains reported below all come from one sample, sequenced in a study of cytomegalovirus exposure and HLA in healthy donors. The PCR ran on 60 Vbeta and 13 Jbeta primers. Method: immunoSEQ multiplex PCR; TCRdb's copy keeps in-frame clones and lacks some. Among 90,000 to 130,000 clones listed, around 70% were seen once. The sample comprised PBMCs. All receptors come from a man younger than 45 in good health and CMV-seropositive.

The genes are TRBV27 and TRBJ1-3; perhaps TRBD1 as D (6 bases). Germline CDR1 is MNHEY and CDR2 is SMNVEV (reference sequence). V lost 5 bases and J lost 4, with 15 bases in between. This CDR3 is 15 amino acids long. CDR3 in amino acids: CASSPRGGPGNTIYF. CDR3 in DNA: TGTGCCAGCAGTCCTAGGGGGGGTCCCGGAAACACCATATATTTT.

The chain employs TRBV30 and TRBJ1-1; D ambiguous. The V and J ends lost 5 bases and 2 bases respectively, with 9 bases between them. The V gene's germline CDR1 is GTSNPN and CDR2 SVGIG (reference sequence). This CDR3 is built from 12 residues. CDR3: CAWSPENTEAFF. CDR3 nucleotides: TGTGCCTGGTCTCCAGAAAACACTGAAGCTTTCTTT.

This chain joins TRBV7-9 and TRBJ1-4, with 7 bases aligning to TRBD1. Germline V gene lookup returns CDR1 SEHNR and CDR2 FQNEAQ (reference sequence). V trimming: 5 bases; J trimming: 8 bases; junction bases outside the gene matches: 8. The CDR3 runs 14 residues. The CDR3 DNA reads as TGTGCCAGCAGCGCCCGACAGGGTGGAGAAAAACTGTTTTTT. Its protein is CASSARQGGEKLFF.

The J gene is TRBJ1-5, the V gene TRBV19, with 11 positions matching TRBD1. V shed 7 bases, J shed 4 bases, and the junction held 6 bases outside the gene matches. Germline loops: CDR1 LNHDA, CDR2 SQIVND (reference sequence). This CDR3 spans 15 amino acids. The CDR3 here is CASTPGQGVNQPQHF. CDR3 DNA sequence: TGTGCCAGTACCCCGGGACAGGGGGTGAATCAGCCCCAGCATTTT.

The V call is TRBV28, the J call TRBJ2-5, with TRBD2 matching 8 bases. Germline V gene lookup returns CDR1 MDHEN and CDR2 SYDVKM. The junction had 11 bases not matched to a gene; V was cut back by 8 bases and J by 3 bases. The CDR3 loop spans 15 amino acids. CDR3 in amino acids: CASHRWGSGEETQYF. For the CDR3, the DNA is TGTGCCAGCCACCGGTGGGGTAGCGGGGAAGAGACCCAGTACTTC.

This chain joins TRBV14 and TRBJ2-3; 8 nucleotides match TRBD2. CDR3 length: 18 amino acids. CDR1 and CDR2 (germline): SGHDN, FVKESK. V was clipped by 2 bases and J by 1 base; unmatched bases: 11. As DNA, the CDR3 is TGTGCCAGCAGCCAACTAGCGGGCGGGGTTTATGGCACAGATACGCAGTATTTT. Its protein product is CASSQLAGGVYGTDTQYF.

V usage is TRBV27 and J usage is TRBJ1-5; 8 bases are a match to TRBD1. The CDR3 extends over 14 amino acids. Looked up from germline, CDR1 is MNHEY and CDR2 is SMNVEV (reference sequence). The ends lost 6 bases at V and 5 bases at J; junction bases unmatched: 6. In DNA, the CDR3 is TGTGCCAGCAGCTTGGACAGGGCCGATCAGCCCCAGCATTTT. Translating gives CASSLDRADQPQHF.

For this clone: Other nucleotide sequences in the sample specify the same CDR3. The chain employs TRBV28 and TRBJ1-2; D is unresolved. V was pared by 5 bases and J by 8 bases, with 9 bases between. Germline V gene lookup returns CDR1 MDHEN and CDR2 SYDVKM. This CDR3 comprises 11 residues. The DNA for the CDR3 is TGTGCCAGCAGTCTGACACGAGGCTACACCTTC. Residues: CASSLTRGYTF.